These 28 T cell receptor beta chains share one sample of origin, sequenced in a study of OX40 agonist ivuxolimab in advanced cancers. Library creation used the immunoSEQ multiplex PCR assay. As stored in TCRdb, this immuneACCESS dataset retains in-frame rearrangements with V and J assigned. A fraction of the clones does not appear; measured against another copy, unresolved V genes explain less than half of the discrepancy, and the remainder lacks a known reason. Across this sample there are nearly 55,000 clones, with about 83% seen only once. In total, the top ten clones hold around 1.3% of the sample. Sequencing was performed on CD4+ or CD8+ T cells sorted from blood, taken in a trial of the OX40 agonist ivuxolimab. The receptor set was obtained from an adult with an advanced solid tumor such as melanoma, head and neck, liver or kidney cancer.

In this sample, this clone turned up once. The V call is TRBV10-3, the J call TRBJ2-3, with D perhaps TRBD1 (5 bases). There are 13 residues in the CDR3. The V end was cut by 3 bases, the J end by 1 base, with 5 bases between. The V gene's germline CDR1 is ENHRY and CDR2 SYGVKD. In DNA, the CDR3 is TGTGCCATCAGTGAAGGGGGCACAGATACGCAGTATTTT. Amino acid sequence: CAISEGGTDTQYF.

This rearrangement joins TRBV4-3 to TRBJ1-2; 9 bases agree with TRBD1. This CDR3 comprises 18 residues. The germline V gene encodes CDR1 LGHNA and CDR2 YSLEER. J lost 4 bases, V lost 2 bases, and 14 bases had no gene match. The CDR3 loop is CASSQRNRDRATFYGYTF. The CDR3, as DNA: TGCGCCAGCAGCCAACGTAACCGGGACAGGGCAACATTCTATGGCTACACCTTC.

This sequence joins TRBV19 and TRBJ1-2; 7 positions agree with TRBD1. J was trimmed by 7 bases and V by 3 bases; bases with no gene match: 8. This CDR3 is 14 amino acids long. Germline V gene sequence: CDR1 LNHDA, CDR2 SQIVND (reference sequence). The CDR3 is CASSIYRGRGGYTF. The CDR3 DNA follows: TGTGCCAGTAGTATCTACAGGGGCAGAGGTGGCTACACCTTC.

The gene calls are TRBV2 and TRBJ1-2; 8 bases agree with TRBD1. Per the germline V gene, CDR1 is SNHLY and CDR2 is FYNNEI. With 2 bases clipped from V and 6 bases from J, the junction kept 5 bases outside the gene matches. CDR3 length: 14 residues. CDR3 DNA: TGTGCCAGCAGTGAATACCAGGGGGCAGATGGCTACACCTTC. The encoded protein is CASSEYQGADGYTF.

V is TRBV28 and J is TRBJ2-5; 7 nucleotides agree with TRBD1. This CDR3 contains 15 residues. V lost 6 bases to trimming and J lost 2 bases; unmatched junction nucleotides: 9. The germline V gene has CDR1 MDHEN and CDR2 SYDVKM. CDR3 amino acids: CASRGSTGEQETQYF. CDR3 DNA: TGTGCCAGCAGGGGGAGTACAGGGGAACAAGAGACCCAGTACTTC.

The rearrangement joins TRBV14 to TRBJ2-7, with D perhaps TRBD1 (6 bases). V shed 5 bases and J shed 2 bases, with 13 bases lying between them. In germline, CDR1 is SGHDN, CDR2 FVKESK. The CDR3 contains 14 residues. CDR3 sequence reads: CASSFPDSPYEQYF. The CDR3 region has the DNA TGTGCCAGCAGCTTCCCGGACAGTCCCTACGAGCAGTACTTC.

The V and J genes are TRBV10-2 and TRBJ2-1; D tentatively reads TRBD1 or TRBD2 (5 bases each). CDR1 is WSHSY, CDR2 SAAADI, per germline. This CDR3 has 14 amino acids. The V end was cut by 3 bases, the J end by 6 bases, with 12 bases between. CDR3: CASSDGAGFNEQFF. The CDR3 coding sequence is TGCGCCAGCAGTGACGGGGCCGGCTTCAATGAGCAGTTCTTC.

This chain connects TRBV5-6 to TRBJ2-1, with 7 bases fitting TRBD1. Per germline, CDR1 SGHDT and CDR2 YYEEEE. Germline trimming cut 1 base from V and 5 bases from J; bases unmatched to any gene: 6. The length of the CDR3 is 15 residues. CDR3 in amino acids: CASSLRGLGNNEQFF. CDR3 bases: TGTGCCAGCAGCTTGAGGGGGCTAGGGAACAATGAGCAGTTCTTC.

The chain carries TRBV4-3 and TRBJ2-5, with 7 bases aligning to TRBD1. This CDR3 region has 14 residues. CDR1 and CDR2 (germline): LGHNA, YSLEER. Unmatched junction bases numbered 5, after V lost 2 bases and J lost 5 bases. The CDR3 nucleotides read TGCGCCAGCAGCCAAAACGAAGGGGGCGAGACCCAGTACTTC. Residues: CASSQNEGGETQYF.

This rearrangement joins TRBV7-9 to TRBJ2-5; no definite D call. V lost 6 bases and J lost 3, with 8 bases in between. This CDR3 region has 12 residues. CDR1 is SEHNR and CDR2 is FQNEAQ in the germline V gene (reference sequence). In nucleotides, the CDR3 is TGTGCCAGCAGTTACTTGGAAGAGACCCAGTACTTC. Encoded protein: CASSYLEETQYF.

On this clone itself: The sample carries other DNA sequences with the same CDR3. V and J are TRBV7-2 and TRBJ2-1, with 7 bases identical to TRBD2. Germline lookup yields CDR1 SGHTA and CDR2 FQGNSA. The CDR3 extends over 14 amino acids. The V gene end was trimmed by 0 bases and the J gene end by 7 bases; junction bases not matched to a gene: 3. The CDR3 protein is CASSLAGGANEQFF. The CDR3 region has the DNA TGTGCCAGCAGCTTAGCGGGAGGGGCGAATGAGCAGTTCTTC.

In regard to this clone: Germline is not matched at one junction end, which may reflect a read error. The same CDR3 arises from other DNA sequences in this sample as well. This chain joins TRBV28 and TRBJ1-1; 8 bases are a match to TRBD1. Germline CDR1 MDHEN, CDR2 SYDVKM. The CDR3 consists of 15 residues. The CDR3 loop reads CASSTPQGAGTEAFF. DNA for the CDR3: TGTGCCAGCAGCACCCCTCAGGGGGCTGGGACTGAGGCTTTCTTT.

V and J are TRBV15 and TRBJ2-2; 9 bases align to TRBD2. The CDR3 totals 17 residues. The germline gives CDR1 LNHNV, CDR2 YYDKDF (reference sequence). Trimming at V came to 1 base and at J to 3 bases, leaving 6 bases not matched to a gene. CDR3 region: CATSRGSLAGYTGELFF. DNA of the CDR3: TGTGCCACCAGCAGAGGTTCCCTAGCGGGGTACACCGGGGAGCTGTTTTTT.

The rearrangement joins TRBV28 to TRBJ2-3; 7 nucleotides match TRBD2. With V trimmed by 9 bases and J by 0 bases, 9 bases remained unmatched. The CDR3 totals 15 residues. Germline lookup yields CDR1 MDHEN and CDR2 SYDVKM. The CDR3 here is CASLAASSSTDTQYF. In DNA form, the CDR3 reads TGTGCCAGTCTAGCGGCTTCTTCTAGCACAGATACGCAGTATTTT.

This clone was counted only a few times. The chain combines TRBV7-8 with TRBJ1-5, with D perhaps matching TRBD1 (5 bases). Germline CDR1 reads SGHVS; CDR2 reads FQNEAQ. V was clipped by 3 bases and J by 7 bases, with 10 bases between them. The CDR3 runs to 13 residues. The CDR3: CASSFSGSQPQHF. The CDR3 DNA is TGTGCCAGCAGCTTCTCAGGGAGCCAGCCCCAGCATTTT.

This sequence joins TRBV11-2 and TRBJ2-1; 10 nucleotides agree with TRBD2. Trimming took 6 bases from V and 4 from J; bases not matched to a gene: 6. The CDR3 sequence is 15 residues long. Germline lookup yields CDR1 SGHAT and CDR2 FQNNGV. CDR3: CASRSSGGPYNEQFF. The CDR3 DNA sequence: TGTGCCAGCAGATCTAGCGGGGGCCCATACAATGAGCAGTTCTTC.

V is TRBV28 and J is TRBJ2-7; 10 positions agree with TRBD2. Germline assignment: CDR1 MDHEN and CDR2 SYDVKM. The CDR3 is made up of 13 amino acids. With 7 bases clipped from V and 4 bases from J, the junction kept 4 bases outside the gene matches. CDR3 residues: CASKSGRAYEQYF. The CDR3 DNA reads as TGTGCCAGCAAGAGCGGGAGGGCGTACGAGCAGTACTTC.

A few counts support this clone. The CDR3 is CSVEASHEKLFF. The DNA for the CDR3 is TGCAGCGTTGAGGCTAGCCATGAAAAACTGTTTTTT. This rearrangement joins TRBV29-1 to TRBJ1-4; no definite D call. CDR3 length equals 12 residues. Trimming took 3 bases from V and 6 from J, leaving 8 bases between them. CDR1 SQVTM and CDR2 ANQGSEA come from the germline V gene.

The V and J genes are TRBV10-3 and TRBJ1-1; unclear D gene. The CDR3 length is 14 residues. Germline CDR1 is ENHRY and CDR2 is SYGVKD. Trimming cost V 6 bases and J 1 base, with 12 bases left between them. The CDR3 loop reads CAISEITQNTEAFF. Written as DNA, the CDR3 is TGTGCCATCAGCGAGATTACACAGAACACTGAAGCTTTCTTT.

The chain combines TRBV28 with TRBJ2-3, with D possibly being TRBD2 (5 bases). Germline V gives CDR1 MDHEN, CDR2 SYDVKM. The CDR3 is made up of 13 amino acids. V was shortened by 6 bases and J by 0 bases, with 7 bases between the two germline ends. The CDR3 DNA reads as TGTGCCAGCAGACTAGTAAGCACAGATACGCAGTATTTT. This sequence encodes CASRLVSTDTQYF.

Worth noting for this clone: At one boundary the junction diverges from the germline segment, which might be a read error. V and J are TRBV11-2 and TRBJ1-1; D gene ambiguous. From germline, CDR1 is SGHAT and CDR2 FQNNGV. The length of the CDR3 is 13 residues. CDR3 in amino acids: CASSVDLNTEAFF. In DNA, the CDR3 is TGTGCCAGCAGCGTAGACTTAAACACTGAAGCTTTCTTT.

The rearrangement links TRBV7-9 to TRBJ2-7, with 8 bases identical to TRBD2. Germline CDR1 and CDR2: SEHNR and FQNEAQ (reference sequence). The CDR3 spans 14 residues. V shed 7 bases, J shed 0 bases, and the junction held 5 bases outside the gene matches. The CDR3 DNA reads TGTGCCAGCATCAACGGGAGGGTCTCCTACGAGCAGTACTTC. It is translated as CASINGRVSYEQYF.

The chain uses TRBV5-6 and TRBJ2-7; TRBD1 agrees at 8 bases. The ends lost 4 bases at V and 3 bases at J; junction bases unmatched: 3. Germline V gene sequence: CDR1 SGHDT, CDR2 YYEEEE. This CDR3 comprises 13 residues. CDR3 bases: TGTGCCAGCAGCCGGACAGGGCTCTACGAGCAGTACTTC. Translation gives CASSRTGLYEQYF.

V gene TRBV2 combines with J gene TRBJ1-1; no clear D gene. The CDR3 runs 14 residues. V lost 3 bases to trimming and J lost 0 bases, with 8 bases between them. The germline V gene encodes CDR1 SNHLY and CDR2 FYNNEI. CDR3 loop: CASSDGSMNTEAFF. The DNA of the CDR3 is TGTGCCAGCAGTGACGGTTCAATGAACACTGAAGCTTTCTTT.

J is TRBJ2-7 and V is TRBV21-1; TRBD1, the table's D call, was not compared with the DNA. TRBV21-1 is a pseudogene segment. There are 15 residues in the CDR3. CDR3 residues: CASSPPGTGGYEQYF. The CDR3 nucleotides read TGTGCCAGCAGCCCCCCCGGGACAGGGGGCTACGAGCAGTACTTC.

This chain joins TRBV14 and TRBJ2-5, with 11 bases aligning to TRBD2. V shed 0 bases, J shed 5 bases, and the junction held 5 bases outside the gene matches. This CDR3 comprises 16 residues. Germline V gene data show CDR1 as SGHDN and CDR2 as FVKESK. CDR3 sequence reads: CASSQDVAGGYETQYF. The CDR3 nucleotides read TGTGCCAGCAGCCAAGATGTAGCGGGAGGGTACGAGACCCAGTACTTC. Variable domain in full (rest from reference TRBV14 and TRBJ2-5): EAGVTQFPSHSVIEKGQTVTLRCDPISGHDNLYWYRRVMGKEIKFLLHFVKESKQDESGMPNNRFLAERTGGTYSTLKVQPAELEDSGVYFCASSQDVAGGYETQYFGPGTRLLVL.

This sequence joins TRBV28 and TRBJ1-6; D is unresolved. In germline, CDR1 is MDHEN, CDR2 SYDVKM. This CDR3 region has 15 residues. Trimming left V 4 bases short and J 9 bases short, with 16 bases between. The CDR3 DNA follows: TGTGCCAGCAGTTCCGATCGACGGATCTCTTCACCCCTCCACTTT. Its protein is CASSSDRRISSPLHF.

CDR3 nucleotide sequence: TGTGCCAGCAGTTCCTCGCAGGGTCTCCAGCCCCAGCATTTT. Its translation is CASSSSQGLQPQHF. The chain is built from TRBV6-5 and TRBJ1-5; perhaps TRBD1 as D (5 bases). CDR1 and CDR2 from the germline V gene are MNHEY and SVGAGI. The CDR3 contains 14 residues. Trimming cost V 4 bases and J 7 bases, with 14 bases left between them.